The following is a TCR beta chain sequence with its context. The source of the sample is a study of control samples from healthy donors and cancer patients. Sequenced by immunoSEQ multiplex PCR; TCRdb stores in-frame clones only, minus some. Counted here are 170,000 or so clones, approximately 91% occurring once; the ten biggest clones make up 2%. Germline-derived CDR1 and CDR2 are MNHEY and SVGAGI. V shed 4 bases and J shed 0 bases, with 13 bases lying between them. The CDR3 is made up of 15 amino acids. This rearrangement joins TRBV6-5 to TRBJ2-7; D may be TRBD1 (5 bases). This sequence was found in a woman aged 35 to 49 in good health. The sequencing sample was made of blood. CDR3 sequence reads: CASSSPTGTSYEQYF. In DNA form, the CDR3 reads TGTGCCAGCAGTTCCCCAACAGGAACCTCCTACGAGCAGTACTTC.